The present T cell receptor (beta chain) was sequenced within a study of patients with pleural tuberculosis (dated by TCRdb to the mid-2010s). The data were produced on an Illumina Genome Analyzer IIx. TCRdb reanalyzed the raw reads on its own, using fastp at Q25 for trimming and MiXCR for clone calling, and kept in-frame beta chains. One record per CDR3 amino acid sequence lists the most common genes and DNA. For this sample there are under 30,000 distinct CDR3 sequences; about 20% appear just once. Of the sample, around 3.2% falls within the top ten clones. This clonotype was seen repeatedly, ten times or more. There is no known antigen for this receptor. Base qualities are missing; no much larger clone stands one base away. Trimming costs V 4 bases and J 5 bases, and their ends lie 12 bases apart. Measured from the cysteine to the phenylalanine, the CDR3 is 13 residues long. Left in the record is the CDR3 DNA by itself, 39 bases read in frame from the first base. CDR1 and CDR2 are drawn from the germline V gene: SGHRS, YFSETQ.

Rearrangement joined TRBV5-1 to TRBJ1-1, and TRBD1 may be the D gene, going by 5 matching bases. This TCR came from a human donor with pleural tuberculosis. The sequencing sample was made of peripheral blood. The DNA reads TGCGCCAGCAGCCCGGCGGGGGATACTGAAGCTTTCTTT. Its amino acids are CASSPAGDTEAFF. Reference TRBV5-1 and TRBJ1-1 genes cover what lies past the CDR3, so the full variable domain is KAGVTQTPRYLIKTRGQQVTLSCSPISGHRSVSWYQQTPGQGLQFLFEYFSETQRNKGNFPGRFSGRQFSNSRSEMNVSTLELGDSALYLCASSPAGDTEAFFGQGTRLTVV.